This TCR beta chain derives from a study of chemoradiotherapy in HPV16-positive cancers. In the study overall: Candidate HPV-specific clones and shared TCR motifs came from a couple of HPV16-positive patients. General study points: Better recurrence-free survival went with HPV-responsive T-cell expansion in HPV16-positive patients.

V was clipped by 0 bases and J by 1 base, with 13 bases between them. The CDR3 contains 16 residues. Germline V lookup: CDR1 SGHVS, CDR2 FQNEAQ. Repertoires were sampled repeatedly during chemoradiotherapy. Of note for this clone: Antigen specificity is unknown.

Here immunoSEQ multiplex PCR was the method, and the copy in TCRdb shows in-frame clones only, minus some. The sample yields around 30,000 clones, about 90% seen once. The rearrangement joins TRBV7-8 to TRBJ2-7; D remains ambiguous. The clonotype originates from a human donor with HPV-associated anogenital cancer. The starting material was blood, obtained from a patient who underwent chemoradiotherapy. DNA for the CDR3: TGTGCCAGCAGCTTAGCGCAAATCCGAGATTCCTACGAGCAGTACTTC. This translates into CASSLAQIRDSYEQYF.